This T cell receptor beta chain was profiled in a study of radiotherapy plus CTLA-4 blockade in lung cancer. Repertoires were generated with immunoSEQ multiplex PCR, while TCRdb's copy carries only in-frame clones and drops some. The table shows 80,000 or so clones, with more than 80% occurring only once. Per the germline V gene, CDR1 is SGDLS and CDR2 is YYNGEE. The CDR3 contains 14 residues. The J segment lost 0 bases and the V segment lost 4 bases, leaving 3 bases of the junction unmatched. V usage is TRBV9 and J usage is TRBJ2-5, with TRBD1 identical over 7 bases. This TCR was sampled from a human donor with non-small cell lung cancer who had stable disease on radiotherapy plus ipilimumab. The sequenced sample was peripheral blood, obtained from a patient treated with radiotherapy plus ipilimumab. CDR3 amino acids: CASSPDRDQETQYF. The DNA for the CDR3 is TGTGCCAGCAGCCCAGACAGGGACCAAGAGACCCAGTACTTC. Combining the CDR3 with reference TRBV9 and TRBJ2-5 gives the whole variable domain DSGVTQTPKHLITATGQRVTLRCSPRSGDLSVYWYQQSLDQGLQFLIQYYNGEERAKGNILERFSAQQFPDLHSELNLSSLELGDSALYFCASSPDRDQETQYFGPGTRLLVL.